Included here is one T cell receptor beta chain sequence, with context. Produced via immunoSEQ multiplex PCR; TCRdb's table is partial and in-frame only. This table has about 2.5 million clones, less than 95% appearing once. These data come from a study of shared clonotypes between healthy human individuals. The CDR3 covers 12 residues. Deletions cut 0 bases from V and 9 bases from J, with 5 bases between. Germline CDR1 and CDR2: LGHNA and YNFKEQ. Material: naive CD4+ T cells from PBMCs. Subset given: CD45RA+ positively selected. V and J are TRBV4-2 and TRBJ1-4; no firm D call. This receptor was obtained from a man younger than 30 in good health. Some clones in this sample may be carry-over from other donors' samples. CDR3 DNA sequence: TGTGCCAGCAGCCAAGATTTCCAAAAACTGTTTTTT. Translation gives CASSQDFQKLFF.